These 9 T cell receptor beta chains came from one sample sequenced in a study of T-cell reconstitution after alpha-beta-depleted transplantation in children (dated by TCRdb to the mid-2010s). Library preparation used PCR. The data were produced on an Illumina HiSeq 2500. Molecular barcoding was employed in the preparation of TCR libraries, with unique molecular identifiers being used to normalize TCRbeta repertoire quantification. Starting from the raw public reads, TCRdb applied fastp trimming at Q25, assembled clones with MiXCR and retained in-frame beta chains. Records with the same CDR3 protein are collapsed into one entry carrying the most frequent genes and DNA. This sample lists 500,000 to 600,000 distinct CDR3 sequences; about 33% were detected once. Together, the top ten hold 2% to 2.5% of the sample. The sequences come from PBMCs from the stem cell graft donor, collected from the stem cell graft. The receptors come from a human donor who donated a stem cell graft to a child with aplastic anemia.

In nucleotides, the CDR3 is TGCGCCAGCAGCATCGAGGGTACGAGGGAGACCCAGTACTTC. It translates to CASSIEGTRETQYF. This chain connects TRBV5-1 to TRBJ2-5; D is perhaps TRBD2 (5 bases). This CDR3 region has 14 residues. The germline CDR1 and CDR2 sequences are SGHRS and YFSETQ. V gave up 4 bases and J gave up 5 bases, with 15 bases separating them.

The V gene is TRBV7-2, the J gene TRBJ1-4; TRBD1 is a possible D gene (6 bases). Trimming stripped 5 bases from V and 7 bases from J, with 17 bases between. Germline assignment: CDR1 SGHTA and CDR2 FQGNSA. CDR3 length: 15 residues. The CDR3 DNA follows: TGTGCCAGCAGCACCGCGGGACACGCTGGTGAAAAACTGTTTTTT. It specifies CASSTAGHAGEKLFF.

Here the CDR3 DNA reads TGTGCCAGCAGCCACCCACCACAAGCGGGGGTATACAATGAGCAGTTCTTC. Translated, it gives CASSHPPQAGVYNEQFF. V is TRBV5-6 and J is TRBJ2-1; TRBD2 aligns across 8 bases. CDR3 length equals 17 residues. The germline CDR1 and CDR2 sequences are SGHDT and YYEEEE. The J segment lost 4 bases and the V segment lost 4 bases, leaving 13 bases of the junction unmatched.

J is TRBJ1-1 and V is TRBV20-1; TRBD1 aligns across 10 bases. In germline, CDR1 is DFQATT, CDR2 SNEGSKA (reference sequence). This CDR3 spans 13 amino acids. The ends lost 6 bases at V and 3 bases at J; junction bases unmatched: 4. This CDR3 is CSARDRGYTEAFF. Here the CDR3 DNA reads TGCAGTGCCCGGGACAGGGGATACACTGAAGCTTTCTTT.

In its sample, this clonotype was seen many times. At one boundary the junction diverges from the germline segment, which might be a read error. The rearrangement links TRBV25-1 to TRBJ2-5, with D hard to call. The length of the CDR3 is 10 residues. Germline V lookup: CDR1 MGHDK, CDR2 SYGVNS. CDR3: CASSQVTQYF. CDR3 nucleotide sequence: TGTGCCAGCAGTCAAGTGACCCAGTACTTC.

This clonotype was picked up a small number of times. This chain uses TRBV2 with TRBJ1-2, with a possible D match to TRBD1 (5 bases). The CDR3 sequence is 12 residues long. V gave up 3 bases and J gave up 8 bases, with 10 bases separating them. Germline V gene lookup returns CDR1 SNHLY and CDR2 FYNNEI. CDR3 in amino acids: CASSDGREGYTF. CDR3 DNA sequence: TGTGCCAGCAGTGATGGCAGGGAGGGCTACACCTTC.

The chain joins TRBV19 to TRBJ1-1; D may be TRBD1 (6 bases). Looked up from germline, CDR1 is LNHDA and CDR2 is SQIVND (reference sequence). This CDR3 is built from 9 residues. The ends were cut back, 9 bases at V and 11 bases at J, with 10 bases in the middle. CDR3 DNA sequence: TGTGCCAGCGGGACACGGGCTTTCTTT. It translates to CASGTRAFF.

The V call is TRBV6-5, the J call TRBJ2-6; the match to TRBD1 covers 9 bases. The length of the CDR3 is 19 residues. CDR1 MNHEY and CDR2 SVGAGI come from the germline V gene. Unmatched junction bases numbered 6, after V lost 0 bases and J lost 0 bases. CDR3 bases: TGTGCCAGCAGTTACTCGATGGGACAGGGTCCCTCTGGGGCCAACGTCCTGACTTTC. Translation gives CASSYSMGQGPSGANVLTF.

This rearrangement joins TRBV28 to TRBJ2-7, with D perhaps matching TRBD1 or TRBD2 (5 bases each). Germline V CDR1 and CDR2: MDHEN, SYDVKM. V was trimmed by 6 bases and J by 6 bases, leaving 15 bases between them. The CDR3 runs 13 residues. This CDR3 reads CASSPPGTFEQYF. The CDR3 DNA is TGTGCCAGCAGCCCCCCTGGGACCTTCGAGCAGTACTTC.